One TCR beta chain is described in this entry. Its target antigen remains unknown. Base qualities are not at hand, and no much larger clone is one base apart. Sequencing relied on an Illumina NovaSeq 6000. TCRalpha and TCRbeta cDNA libraries were built by 5'RACE with constant-segment primers, adding sample barcodes and unique molecular identifiers. Trizol reagent was used to extract RNA from every sample. The libraries were amplified in two PCR steps, and the second step added a second sample barcode and Illumina TruSeq adapters. The libraries were sequenced on an Illumina NovaSeq using 2 x 150 bp paired-end reads. The study's own analysis went as follows. Demultiplexing of reads and collapsing into UMI-guided consensus sequences were performed with migec v1.2.7. Using mixcr v2.1.11, UMI consensuses were aligned to TRA and TRB V and J templates and then assembled into clonotypes. A clonotype was counted as expanded or contracted only if both edgeR and NoisET called the change significant, with noise models trained on biological replicates. For edgeR calls, a false discovery rate-adjusted p below 0.01 and a log2 fold-change threshold of 1 were applied. As an exploratory analysis of dynamics, max-normalized trajectories of the 1000 most abundant clonotypes were examined with PCA combined with hierarchical clustering. Separately sequenced CD4+ and CD8+ repertoires were used to assign the CD4 or CD8 phenotype of responding clones. TCRdb redid the processing of the public reads, applying fastp at Q25 and MiXCR, and retained in-frame beta chains. Merged by CDR3 protein, the rows form single entries marked with the most common genes and DNA. In this record, the V and J calls reflect TCRdb's handling and not the investigators' own analysis. A total of 110,000 to 150,000 distinct CDR3 sequences appear in this sample, about 23% of them only once. The ten biggest clones cover around a quarter of the sample.

The entry originates in a study of T-cell memory formation after mild COVID-19 (dated by TCRdb to the early 2020s). Concerning the study at large: TCR sequence clusters from the two donors were largely donor specific. Longitudinal TCRalpha and TCRbeta repertoire sequencing tracked T-cell clones expanding and contracting after mild COVID-19 in a couple of donors. Two young, previously healthy adult volunteers made up the cohort, one male and one female. The paper as a whole reports these results and caveats: From day 15 to 85, contracting clones showed balanced CD4/CD8 phenotypes, whereas a second wave of clones that expanded from day 15 to 37 leaned towards CD4+. The study covered only two mild cases, and larger cohorts including severe cases with pre-infection samples were considered necessary. The second-wave clones that peaked on day 37 were not confirmed to be SARS-CoV-2 specific. The detection of some responding clones in pre-infection memory suggests that pre-existing cross-reactive memory T cells joined the SARS-CoV-2 response. Contracting CD4+ clones were found mainly in CM and EM memory subsets, while CD8+ clones were enriched in EMRA.

Ficoll-Paque density gradient centrifugation was used to isolate PBMCs. Sample: PBMCs or a T cell subset sorted from them (not recorded which). The receptor comes from an adult woman who had mild COVID-19 (a few samples of this study predate the infection). The sample titles of this study are shuffled in the database, so cell type and time point are left out; the donor was told from shared clones.

Here the CDR3 is given as CATSGDSYGYTF. The DNA reads TGTGCCACCAGTGGTGATAGCTATGGCTACACCTTC. In this chain, TRBV24-1 is recombined with TRBJ1-2; no D gene call is confident. V is reduced by 5 bases and J by 4 bases, leaving a spacing of 7 bases between them. Including cysteine and phenylalanine, the CDR3 has 12 amino acids. The only DNA kept is the CDR3, 36 bases in frame from the first base. CDR1 KGHDR and CDR2 SFDVKD were looked up in the germline V gene.